Below, one TCR beta chain is given with its context. Original methodology: Estimation of nucleated cell counts was performed using reference gene primer amplification. Sequencing was performed with immunoSEQ multiplex PCR; in TCRdb, only in-frame clones are kept and a portion is missing. V and J calls and clone size are copied from that table; D and trimming were computed from the DNA. The sample lists approximately 150,000 clones, around 81% seen once, with about 7.5% in the top ten. This specimen comes from a study of blood T cell repertoires in COVID-19. The receptor comes from a human donor in a cohort sampled during active COVID-19. Sequencing was done on a sample of peripheral blood.

The CDR3 region has the DNA TGTGCCAGCAGTGAATACGGCAGGGGGCGTGAAGCTTTCTTT. Its translation: CASSEYGRGREAFF. The chain carries TRBV25-1 and TRBJ1-1; TRBD1 aligns across 8 bases. The CDR3 extends over 14 amino acids. Germline CDR1 MGHDK, CDR2 SYGVNS. Trimming cost V 0 bases and J 7 bases; bases outside gene matches: 4.